The clone carrying this T cell receptor beta chain turned up a few times. The data derive from a study of identical twins. TCRdb processed the 5' RACE reads anew with MiXCR; each CDR3 protein has one entry. This table holds approximately 600,000 distinct CDR3 sequences, less than 9% found once. CDR3 length: 16 residues. V dropped 1 base and J dropped 5 bases, with 18 bases sitting between them. These data were also reused for a study on yellow fever vaccine responses in identical twins.

The V gene is TRBV12-3 or TRBV12-4, the J gene TRBJ2-7; weak D call: TRBD1 (6 bases). The sample taken for sequencing was PBMCs. The receptor was derived from a woman younger than 35 in good health. The DNA of the CDR3 is TGTGCCAGCAGTTTAGGTGGGGCAGGGGAGACCCACGAGCAGTACTTC. Amino acid sequence: CASSLGGAGETHEQYF.